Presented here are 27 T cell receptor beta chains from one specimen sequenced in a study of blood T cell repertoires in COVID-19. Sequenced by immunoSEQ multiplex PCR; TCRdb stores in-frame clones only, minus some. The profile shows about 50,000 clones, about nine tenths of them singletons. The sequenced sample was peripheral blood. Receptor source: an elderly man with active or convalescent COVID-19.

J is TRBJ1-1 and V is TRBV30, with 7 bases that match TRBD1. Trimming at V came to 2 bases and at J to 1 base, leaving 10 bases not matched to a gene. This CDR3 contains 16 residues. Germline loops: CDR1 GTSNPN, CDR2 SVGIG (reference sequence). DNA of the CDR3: TGTGCCTGGAGTCCATGGGCAGGGGGGCCGAACACTGAAGCTTTCTTT. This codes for CAWSPWAGGPNTEAFF.

As DNA, the CDR3 is TGTGCCAGCAGTGAATTTAGGGGGCAGCTGGGCGGGGAGCTGTTTTTT. Amino acids: CASSEFRGQLGGELFF. The chain is built from TRBV2 and TRBJ2-2; TRBD1 agrees at 7 bases. Trimming at V came to 2 bases and at J to 7 bases, leaving 10 bases not matched to a gene. The CDR3 sequence is 16 residues long. From germline, CDR1 is SNHLY and CDR2 FYNNEI.

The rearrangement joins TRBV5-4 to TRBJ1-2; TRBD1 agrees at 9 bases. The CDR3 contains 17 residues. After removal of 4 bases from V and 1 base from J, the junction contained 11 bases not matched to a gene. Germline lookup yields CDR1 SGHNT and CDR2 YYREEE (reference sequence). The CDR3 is CASSRAGGQGINYGYTF. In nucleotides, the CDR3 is TGTGCCAGCAGCCGAGCAGGAGGACAGGGGATTAACTATGGCTACACCTTC.

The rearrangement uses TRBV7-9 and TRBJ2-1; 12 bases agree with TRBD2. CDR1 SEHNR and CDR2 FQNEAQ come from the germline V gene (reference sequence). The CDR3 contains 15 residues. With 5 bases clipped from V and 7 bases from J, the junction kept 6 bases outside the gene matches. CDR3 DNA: TGTGCCAGCAGCCGACTAGCGGGGGTATTGAATGAGCAGTTCTTC. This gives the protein CASSRLAGVLNEQFF.

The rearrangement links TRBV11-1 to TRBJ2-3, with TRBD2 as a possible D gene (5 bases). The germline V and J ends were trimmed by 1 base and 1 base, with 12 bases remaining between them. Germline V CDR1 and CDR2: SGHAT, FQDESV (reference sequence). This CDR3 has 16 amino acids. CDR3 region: CASSLDGRRRTDTQYF. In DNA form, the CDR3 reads TGTGCCAGCAGCTTAGACGGCAGGAGGCGCACAGATACGCAGTATTTT. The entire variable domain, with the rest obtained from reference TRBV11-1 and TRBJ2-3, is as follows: EAEVAQSPRYKITEKSQAVAFWCDPISGHATLYWYRQILGQGPELLVQFQDESVVDDSQLPKDRFSAERLKGVDSTLKIQPAELGDSAMYLCASSLDGRRRTDTQYFGPGTRLTVL.

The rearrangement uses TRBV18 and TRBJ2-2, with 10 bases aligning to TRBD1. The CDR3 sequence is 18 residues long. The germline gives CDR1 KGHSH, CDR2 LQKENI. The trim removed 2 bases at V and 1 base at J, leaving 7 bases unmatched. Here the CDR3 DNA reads TGTGCCAGCTCACCAAGGGGCCGGACAGGGGGGAACACCGGGGAGCTGTTTTTT. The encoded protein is CASSPRGRTGGNTGELFF.

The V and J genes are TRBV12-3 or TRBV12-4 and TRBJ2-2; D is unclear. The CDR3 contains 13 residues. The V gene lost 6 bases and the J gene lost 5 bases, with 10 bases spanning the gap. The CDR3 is CASRRSETGELFF. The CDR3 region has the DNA TGTGCCAGCAGGAGGAGTGAGACCGGGGAGCTGTTTTTT.

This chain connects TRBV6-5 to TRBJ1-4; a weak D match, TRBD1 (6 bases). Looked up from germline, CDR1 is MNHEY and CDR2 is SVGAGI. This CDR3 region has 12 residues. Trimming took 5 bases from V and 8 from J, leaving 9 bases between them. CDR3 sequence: CASSQGQEKLFF. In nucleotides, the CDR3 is TGTGCCAGCAGTCAGGGACAAGAAAAACTGTTTTTT.

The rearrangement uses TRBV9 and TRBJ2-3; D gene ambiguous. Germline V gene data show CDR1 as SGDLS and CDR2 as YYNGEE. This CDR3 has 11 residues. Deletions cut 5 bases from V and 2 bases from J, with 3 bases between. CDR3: CASSLTDTQYF. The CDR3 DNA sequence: TGTGCCAGCAGTCTCACAGATACGCAGTATTTT.

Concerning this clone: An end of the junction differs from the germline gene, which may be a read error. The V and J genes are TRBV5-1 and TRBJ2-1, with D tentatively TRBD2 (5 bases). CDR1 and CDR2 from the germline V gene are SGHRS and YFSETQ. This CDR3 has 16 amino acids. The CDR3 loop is CASSLAGGYSFNEQFF. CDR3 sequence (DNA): TGCGCCAGCAGCTTGGCCGGAGGCTACTCCTTCAATGAGCAGTTCTTC.

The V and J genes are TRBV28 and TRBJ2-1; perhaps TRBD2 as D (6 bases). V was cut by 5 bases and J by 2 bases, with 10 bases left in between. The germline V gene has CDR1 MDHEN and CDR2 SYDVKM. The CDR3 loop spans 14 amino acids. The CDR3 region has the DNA TGTGCCAGCAGTGGCGGACTAACCTACAATGAGCAGTTCTTC. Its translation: CASSGGLTYNEQFF.

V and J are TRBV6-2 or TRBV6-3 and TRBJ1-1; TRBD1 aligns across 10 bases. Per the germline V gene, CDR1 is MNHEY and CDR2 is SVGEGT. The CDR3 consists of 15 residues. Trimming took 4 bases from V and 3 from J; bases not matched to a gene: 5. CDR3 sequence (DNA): TGTGCCAGCAGTTCCGAGGGACAGGGGTACACTGAAGCTTTCTTT. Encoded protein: CASSSEGQGYTEAFF.

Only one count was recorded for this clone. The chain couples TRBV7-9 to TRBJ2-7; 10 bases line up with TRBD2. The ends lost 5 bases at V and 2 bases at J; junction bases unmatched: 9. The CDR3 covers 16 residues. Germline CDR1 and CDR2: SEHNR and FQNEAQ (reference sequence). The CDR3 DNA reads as TGTGCCAGCAGCCCAGGGGGGACTAGCGACGCCTACGAGCAGTACTTC. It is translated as CASSPGGTSDAYEQYF.

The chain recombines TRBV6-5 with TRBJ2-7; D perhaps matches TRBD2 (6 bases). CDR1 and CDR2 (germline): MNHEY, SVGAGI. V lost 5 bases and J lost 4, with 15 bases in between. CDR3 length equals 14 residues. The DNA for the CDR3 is TGTGCCAGCAGTAGACTAGAATGGGGTTACGAGCAGTACTTC. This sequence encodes CASSRLEWGYEQYF.

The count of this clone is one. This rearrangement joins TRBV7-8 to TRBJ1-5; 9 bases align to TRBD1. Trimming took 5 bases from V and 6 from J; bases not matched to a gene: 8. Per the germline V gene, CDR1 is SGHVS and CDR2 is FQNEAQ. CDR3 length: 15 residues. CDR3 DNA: TGTGCCAGCAGCCAACCGGGACAGGGTGTTCAGCCCCAGCATTTT. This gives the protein CASSQPGQGVQPQHF.

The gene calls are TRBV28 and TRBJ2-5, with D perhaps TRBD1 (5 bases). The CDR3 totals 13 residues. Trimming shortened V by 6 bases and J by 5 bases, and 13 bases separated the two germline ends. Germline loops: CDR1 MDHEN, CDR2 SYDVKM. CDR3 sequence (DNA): TGTGCCAGCAGCCCAGGGCCTGGGGAGACCCAGTACTTC. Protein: CASSPGPGETQYF.

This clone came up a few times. CDR3 bases: TGTGCCAGTAGTATAGAACAGGGAACAAACTATGGCTACACCTTC. This gives the protein CASSIEQGTNYGYTF. This chain connects TRBV19 to TRBJ1-2; D is possibly TRBD1 (6 bases). Germline values: CDR1 LNHDA, CDR2 SQIVND (reference sequence). V lost 0 bases and J 2 bases, leaving 10 bases between the germline ends. The CDR3 spans 15 residues.

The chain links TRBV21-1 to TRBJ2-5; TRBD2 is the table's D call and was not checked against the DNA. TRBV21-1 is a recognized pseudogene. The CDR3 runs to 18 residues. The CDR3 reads CACRCTRAAPGVQETQYF. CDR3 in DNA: TGTGCCTGTAGATGTACTAGGGCAGCCCCGGGGGTGCAAGAGACCCAGTACTTC.

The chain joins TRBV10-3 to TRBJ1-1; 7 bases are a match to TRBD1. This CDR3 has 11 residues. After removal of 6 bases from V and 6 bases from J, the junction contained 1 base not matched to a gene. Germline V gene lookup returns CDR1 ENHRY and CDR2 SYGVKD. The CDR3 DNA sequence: TGTGCCATCAGGGGGACAGCTGAAGCTTTCTTT. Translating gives CAIRGTAEAFF.

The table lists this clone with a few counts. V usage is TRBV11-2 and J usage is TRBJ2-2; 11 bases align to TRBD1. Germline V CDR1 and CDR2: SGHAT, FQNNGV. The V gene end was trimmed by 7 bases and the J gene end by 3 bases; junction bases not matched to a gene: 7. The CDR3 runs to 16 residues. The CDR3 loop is CASKRQGQGDTGELFF. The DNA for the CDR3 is TGTGCCAGCAAACGACAGGGACAGGGGGACACCGGGGAGCTGTTTTTT.

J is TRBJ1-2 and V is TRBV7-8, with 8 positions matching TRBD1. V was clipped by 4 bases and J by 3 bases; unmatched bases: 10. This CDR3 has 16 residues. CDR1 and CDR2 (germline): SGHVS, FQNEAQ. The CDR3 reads CASSSWTGLNHYGYTF. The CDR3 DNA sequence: TGTGCCAGCAGCTCCTGGACAGGGCTCAACCACTATGGCTACACCTTC.

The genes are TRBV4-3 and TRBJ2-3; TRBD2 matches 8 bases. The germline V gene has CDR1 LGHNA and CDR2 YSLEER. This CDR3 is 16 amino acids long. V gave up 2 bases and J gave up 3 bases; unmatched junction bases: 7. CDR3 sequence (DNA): TGCGCCAGCAGCCAAATAGCGGGGCGGGGAACAGATACGCAGTATTTT. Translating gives CASSQIAGRGTDTQYF.

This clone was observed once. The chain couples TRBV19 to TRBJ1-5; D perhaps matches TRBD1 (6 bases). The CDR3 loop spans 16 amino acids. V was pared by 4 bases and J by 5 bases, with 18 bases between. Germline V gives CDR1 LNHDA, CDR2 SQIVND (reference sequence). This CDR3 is CASSSLQTGSYQPQHF. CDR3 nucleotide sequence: TGTGCCAGTAGTAGCCTACAGACAGGTTCGTATCAGCCCCAGCATTTT.

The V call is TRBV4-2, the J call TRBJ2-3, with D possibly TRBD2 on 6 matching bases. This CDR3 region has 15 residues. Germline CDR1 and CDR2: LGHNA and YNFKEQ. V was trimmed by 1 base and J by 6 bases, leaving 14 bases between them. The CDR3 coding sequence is TGTGCCAGCAGCCAAGCCGGGACTCCAGCGGATACGCAGTATTTT. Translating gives CASSQAGTPADTQYF.

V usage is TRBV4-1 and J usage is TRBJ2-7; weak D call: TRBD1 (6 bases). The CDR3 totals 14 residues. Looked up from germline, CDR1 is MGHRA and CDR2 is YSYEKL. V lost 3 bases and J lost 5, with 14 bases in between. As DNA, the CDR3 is TGCGCCAGCAGCCATTTAACAGGGTCCAACGAGCAGTACTTC. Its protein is CASSHLTGSNEQYF.

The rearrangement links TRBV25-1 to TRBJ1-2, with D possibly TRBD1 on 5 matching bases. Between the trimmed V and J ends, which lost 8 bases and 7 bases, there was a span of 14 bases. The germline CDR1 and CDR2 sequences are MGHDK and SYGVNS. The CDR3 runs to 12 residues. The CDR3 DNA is TGTGCCAGCCGCGGGGGGTTCGGTGGCTACACCTTC. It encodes CASRGGFGGYTF.

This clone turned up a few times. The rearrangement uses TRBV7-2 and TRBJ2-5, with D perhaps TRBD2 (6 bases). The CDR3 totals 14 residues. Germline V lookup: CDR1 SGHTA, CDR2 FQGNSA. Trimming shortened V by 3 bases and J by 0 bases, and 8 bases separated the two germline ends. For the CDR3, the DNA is TGTGCCAGCAGCTTTGGGAGGAACCAAGAGACCCAGTACTTC. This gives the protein CASSFGRNQETQYF.